Listed below are T cell receptor beta chains from one sample, sequenced in a study of STAT5B mutations in CD4+ large granular lymphocyte leukemia. The repertoire was sequenced with immunoSEQ multiplex PCR; TCRdb's copy has only in-frame clones and lacks some. The sample consists of about 32,000 clones, around four fifths of them appearing once. The sample consisted of CD4+ T cells from blood buffy coats. Every receptor here comes from a human donor in good health. CDR3s include the opening cysteine and the closing phenylalanine or tryptophan. Each record gives: clone size, J gene, V gene, D gene, CDR3 DNA, CDR3 protein. The D gene is left open where the match is weak. Not every row has a clone size; where given, it reads once, few, many or a size class.

NA | TRBJ2-1 | TRBV4-1 | TRBD2 | TGCGCCAGCAGCCGAGGCGGGAGGGACAATGAGCAGTTCTTC | CASSRGGRDNEQFF
NA | TRBJ1-1 | TRBV19 | NA | TGTGCCAGTAGTACCCTCGCGGGGGGAGCCGAAGCTTTCTTT | CASSTLAGGAEAFF
NA | TRBJ1-2 | TRBV6-6 | NA | TGTGCCAGCAGTTACTCTGGCAACTATGGCTACACCTTC | CASSYSGNYGYTF
NA | TRBJ2-7 | TRBV9 | NA | TGTGCCAGCAGCCCGACAGTCGGAAGCTCCTACGAGCAGTACTTC | CASSPTVGSSYEQYF
NA | TRBJ1-4 | TRBV6-6 | NA | TGTGCCAGCAGTACCCCAGGAGGCACTAATGAAAAACTGTTTTTT | CASSTPGGTNEKLFF
NA | TRBJ2-7 | TRBV28 | NA | TGTGCCAGCAGTTTAGTTGGGGGATCCTACGAGCAGTACTTC | CASSLVGGSYEQYF
few | TRBJ1-5 | TRBV2 | NA | TGTGCCAGCAGTGTGTCGGGGAGCCCCCGTCAGCCCCAGCATTTT | CASSVSGSPRQPQHF
NA | TRBJ2-3 | TRBV28 | NA | TGTGCCAGCACCCTTTCTAGCACAGATACGCAGTATTTT | CASTLSSTDTQYF
NA | TRBJ1-1 | TRBV19 | TRBD1 | TGTGCCAGTAGTGGACCCGGGACAGGGGGCACTGAAGCTTTCTTT | CASSGPGTGGTEAFF
NA | TRBJ1-2 | TRBV7-2 | NA | TGTGCCAGCAGTCAAGGGGATACACGGTCGGGGCTCTATGGCTACACCTTC | CASSQGDTRSGLYGYTF
NA | TRBJ1-1 | TRBV14 | NA | TGTGCCAGCAGCCAGGTTGCGGGGCTGGGATCTTTCTTT | CASSQVAGLGSFF
NA | TRBJ1-1 | TRBV27 | TRBD1 | TGTGCCAGCAGTTTGGGGACAGGTATCGAAGCTTTCTTT | CASSLGTGIEAFF
NA | TRBJ1-1 | TRBV18 | TRBD1 | TGTGCCAGCTCGTCGGGACAGGTCACTGAAGCTTTCTTT | CASSSGQVTEAFF
NA | TRBJ2-7 | TRBV5-5 | TRBD1 | TGTGCCAGCAGCTTGGATGGGACAGCCTACGAGCAGTACTTC | CASSLDGTAYEQYF
NA | TRBJ1-6 | TRBV30 | TRBD1 | TGTGCCCGGTCGGGACAGGGGAATTCACCCCTCCACTTT | CARSGQGNSPLHF
NA | TRBJ2-1 | TRBV18 | TRBD2 | TGTGCCAGCTCACCAAACCAATGGGTGGGACTAGTAGATAATGAGCAGTTCTTC | CASSPNQWVGLVDNEQFF
few | TRBJ2-7 | TRBV30 | TRBD2 | TGTGCCTGGAGTCCCCCTCCAGGACTAGCGGGAGCGTACGAGCAGTACTTC | CAWSPPPGLAGAYEQYF
NA | TRBJ2-5 | TRBV4-1 | NA | TGCGCCAGCAGCCAACCTGGAGAGACCCAGTACTTC | CASSQPGETQYF
few | TRBJ1-1 | TRBV9 | NA | TGTGCCAGCAGCGGTCAGGGAATGGTTAACACTGAAGCTTTCTTT | CASSGQGMVNTEAFF
NA | TRBJ2-7 | TRBV28 | TRBD1 | TGTGCCAGCAGTTTCGGGACAGGAACTTTATTTCTAAACTACGAGCAGTACTTC | CASSFGTGTLFLNYEQYF
NA | TRBJ1-3 | TRBV2 | NA | TGTGCCAGCAGGGCTCAGGGAAACACCATATATTTT | CASRAQGNTIYF
NA | TRBJ1-5 | TRBV28 | NA | TGTGCCAGCAGTTGGTGGAGGACAGAAGGGAATCAGCCCCAGCATTTT | CASSWWRTEGNQPQHF
NA | TRBJ2-7 | TRBV18 | TRBD1 | TGTGCCAGCTCACCTACAGGGGGCCCCTACGAGCAGTACTTC | CASSPTGGPYEQYF
NA | TRBJ2-1 | TRBV11-2 | TRBD2 | TGTGCCAGCATACTAGGGCGGGAGGGCAATGAGCAGTTCTTC | CASILGREGNEQFF
NA | TRBJ2-7 | TRBV27 | NA | TGTGCCAGCAGTTTATCAAGAACTCACGAGCAGTACTTC | CASSLSRTHEQYF
NA | TRBJ1-1 | TRBV5-6 | TRBD1 | TGTGCCAGCAGCCACCAGGGGGTAAACACTGAAGCTTTCTTT | CASSHQGVNTEAFF
NA | TRBJ1-3 | TRBV6-5 | NA | TGTGCCAGCAAACGGGCGTTCTCTGGAAACACCATATATTTT | CASKRAFSGNTIYF
NA | TRBJ1-4 | TRBV18 | NA | TGTGCCAGCTCACCCCGTGACACTAATGAAAAACTGTTTTTT | CASSPRDTNEKLFF
NA | TRBJ1-3 | TRBV29-1 | NA | TGCAGCGCCAGACAATCGAACTCTGGAAACACCATATATTTT | CSARQSNSGNTIYF
NA | TRBJ2-7 | TRBV18 | NA | TGTGCCAGCTCACCACCGACAGGATTAACCTACGAGCAGTACTTC | CASSPPTGLTYEQYF
NA | TRBJ1-5 | TRBV19 | TRBD1 | TGTGCCAGTAGTTCACACAGGGGGCGCATGGGCAATCAGCCCCAGCATTTT | CASSSHRGRMGNQPQHF
NA | TRBJ2-6 | TRBV5-1 | NA | TGCGCCAGCAGCTTTATGGGAGGCAGCTCCAGCTCTGGGGTCCTGACTTTC | CASSFMGGSSSSGVLTF
NA | TRBJ2-7 | TRBV7-2 | NA | TGTGCCAGCAGCTTAAAGCATATCACCTACGAGCAGTACTTC | CASSLKHITYEQYF
NA | TRBJ2-5 | TRBV7-2 | TRBD2 | TGTGCCAGCAGCTTAGTGGCTCTAGCGGGAGAAAAGACCCAGTACTTC | CASSLVALAGEKTQYF
NA | TRBJ2-3 | TRBV27 | TRBD2 | TGTGCCAGCAGTCTAGCGGGAGTTGGCACAGATACGCAGTATTTT | CASSLAGVGTDTQYF
few | TRBJ2-6 | TRBV21-1 | NA | TGTGCCAGCATCCGGGTAACCTCTGGGGCCAACGTCCTGACTTTC | CASIRVTSGANVLTF
NA | TRBJ1-5 | TRBV28 | NA | TGTGCCAGCAGCCGCGGGGGAGGCAATCAGCCCCAGCATTTT | CASSRGGGNQPQHF
NA | TRBJ2-1 | TRBV28 | TRBD2 | TGTGCCAGCCTTAAGACTAGCGGCTACAATGAGCAGTTCTTC | CASLKTSGYNEQFF
NA | TRBJ1-2 | TRBV5-1 | TRBD1 | TGCGCCAGCAGCTCGGACAGGGTGAACTATGGCTACACCTTC | CASSSDRVNYGYTF
NA | TRBJ2-7 | TRBV25-1 | TRBD2 | TGTGCCAGCAGTGAATACGGGGGAGGGATCGAGAAGCAGTACTTC | CASSEYGGGIEKQYF
NA | TRBJ2-4 | TRBV5-4 | NA | TGTGCCAGCAGAAGAGAGGGGTGGAACATTCAGTACTTC | CASRREGWNIQYF
NA | TRBJ2-7 | TRBV5-1 | NA | TGCGCCAGCAGCTTCCACAGGGACCCCTACGAGCAGTACTTC | CASSFHRDPYEQYF
NA | TRBJ2-1 | TRBV30 | NA | TGTGCCTGGAGGGAGACTAACACTAATGAGCAGTTCTTC | CAWRETNTNEQFF